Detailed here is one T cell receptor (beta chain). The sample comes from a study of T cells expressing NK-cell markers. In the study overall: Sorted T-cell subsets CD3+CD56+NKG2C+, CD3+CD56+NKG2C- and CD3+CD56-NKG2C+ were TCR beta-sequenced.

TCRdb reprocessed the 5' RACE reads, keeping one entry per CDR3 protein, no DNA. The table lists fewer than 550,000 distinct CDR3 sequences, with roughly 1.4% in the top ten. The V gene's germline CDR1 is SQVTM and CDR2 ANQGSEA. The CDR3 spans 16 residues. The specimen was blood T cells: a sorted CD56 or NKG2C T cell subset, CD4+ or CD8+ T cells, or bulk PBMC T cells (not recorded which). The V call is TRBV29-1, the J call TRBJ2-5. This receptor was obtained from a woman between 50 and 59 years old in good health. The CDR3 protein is CSVEGVIQERQETQYF. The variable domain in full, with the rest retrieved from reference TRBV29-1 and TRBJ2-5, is SAVISQKPSRDICQRGTSLTIQCQVDSQVTMMFWYRQQPGQSLTLIATANQGSEATYESGFVIDKFPISRPNLTFSTLTVSNMSPEDSSIYLCSVEGVIQERQETQYFGPGTRLLVL.